This T cell receptor beta chain emerged from a study of PD-1 blockade in mismatch repair-deficient tumors. Study overall: Enrolled about 2012-2016, patients had progressing, pretreated mismatch repair-deficient cancers of 12 to 13 types.

PCR or immunohistochemistry showed mismatch repair deficiency in every enrolled patient. TCRs were sequenced from a few patients responding to pembrolizumab. As regards this clone: Its antigen is not identified.

Sequencing used immunoSEQ multiplex PCR; TCRdb keeps in-frame clones, though not all of them. This sample has some 120,000 clones, with about 86% found just once. CDR3 length: 16 amino acids. Germline V CDR1 and CDR2: LGHNA, YNFKEQ. V was shortened by 0 bases and J by 6 bases, with 14 bases between the two germline ends. Points from the study as a whole: Rapid post-treatment expansion, then contraction, generally preceding radiologic response, marked tumor-resident clones.

The sample here was peripheral blood, taken 44 weeks after starting pembrolizumab. The clonotype was recovered from an adult with mismatch repair-deficient cancer. This chain joins TRBV4-2 and TRBJ2-2; D possibly matches TRBD1 or TRBD2 (5 bases each). The CDR3 DNA follows: TGTGCCAGCAGCCAAGAGGGAGTTTTGGGGGCCGGGGAGCTGTTTTTT. Amino acid sequence: CASSQEGVLGAGELFF.